The following is a T cell receptor (beta chain) sequence with its context. Its matching antigen is unknown. Trimming cost V 5 bases and J 8 bases, with 10 bases left between them. The CDR3 length is 12 residues. Germline V gene lookup returns CDR1 MGHDK and CDR2 SYGVNS. Vbeta (60) and Jbeta (13) primers were used in the PCR. The table came from immunoSEQ multiplex PCR; TCRdb's copy has only in-frame clones and leaves some out. Here the sample spans over 40,000 clones, less than 75% being singletons. The data belong to a study of cytomegalovirus exposure and HLA in healthy donors. Study as a whole: Approximately 180 million T cells yielded some 120 million unique TCR beta sequences in earlier analysis.

General observations from the study: It was assumed in the presence/absence analyses that sequencing depth was roughly uniform across donors. In most subjects, TCR beta sequences reportedly gave accurate predictions of HLA-A and HLA-B alleles. In an earlier analysis, in several hundred donors, most V segments appeared productive either ~87% or ~30% of the time.

Source material: PBMCs. The chain recombines TRBV25-1 with TRBJ2-1; TRBD1 is a possible D gene (6 bases). The receptor comes from a man aged 55-75 years in good health and CMV-seropositive. The CDR3 sequence is CASSRAGDEQFF. The CDR3 nucleotides are TGTGCCAGCAGTCGAGCAGGGGATGAGCAGTTCTTC.